These 2 T cell receptor beta chains share one sample of origin, sequenced in a study of OX40 agonist ivuxolimab in advanced cancers. TCRdb's table, derived via immunoSEQ multiplex PCR, lists solely in-frame clones and lacks some. The table records about 89,000 clones, approximately 91% of them present only once. The sample consisted of CD4+ or CD8+ T cells sorted from blood, taken in a trial of the OX40 agonist ivuxolimab. The receptors stem from an adult with an advanced solid tumor such as melanoma, head and neck, liver or kidney cancer.

The chain joins TRBV14 to TRBJ2-7; 7 positions agree with TRBD2. The germline gives CDR1 SGHDN, CDR2 FVKESK. The CDR3 loop spans 15 amino acids. Trimming cost V 1 base and J 7 bases; bases outside gene matches: 10. The CDR3 is CASSQAGTTSREQYF. CDR3 sequence (DNA): TGTGCCAGCAGCCAAGCCGGGACTACATCTAGGGAGCAGTACTTC.

This sequence joins TRBV30 and TRBJ2-1; D not certain. Trimming left V 1 base short and J 9 bases short, with 10 bases between. Per germline, CDR1 GTSNPN and CDR2 SVGIG (reference sequence). The CDR3 contains 12 residues. The chain's CDR3 is CAWSAVSAEQFF. The CDR3, as DNA: TGTGCCTGGAGTGCGGTAAGCGCTGAGCAGTTCTTC.